This TCR beta chain was recovered during a study of blood T cell repertoires in COVID-19. At the level of the study: The United States, Italy and Spain provided the acute and convalescent COVID-19 samples. PBMCs, B-cell-depleted T cells, or T cells were the source of the cDNA or gDNA that made up the material.

Trimming removed 1 base from V and 2 bases from J; junction bases left unmatched: 4. Germline values: CDR1 LGHDT, CDR2 YNNKEL (reference sequence). This CDR3 comprises 15 residues. Original analysis: From reference gene primer amplification, estimates of nucleated cell counts were derived. Profiled with immunoSEQ multiplex PCR; TCRdb holds only in-frame clones, not every one. V and J calls and clone size come straight from that table; D and trimming were deduced from the DNA. The sample lists approximately 110,000 clones; 75% to 90% were seen once. The sequencing sample was made of peripheral blood. The TCR originated in a woman older than 75 with acute or convalescent COVID-19. The chain joins TRBV3-1 (or the pseudogene TRBV3-2) to TRBJ2-5, with TRBD1 matching 7 bases. The CDR3 coding sequence is TGTGCCAGCAGCCAAGTCCGGACAGGTCAAGAGACCCAGTACTTC. Residues: CASSQVRTGQETQYF.